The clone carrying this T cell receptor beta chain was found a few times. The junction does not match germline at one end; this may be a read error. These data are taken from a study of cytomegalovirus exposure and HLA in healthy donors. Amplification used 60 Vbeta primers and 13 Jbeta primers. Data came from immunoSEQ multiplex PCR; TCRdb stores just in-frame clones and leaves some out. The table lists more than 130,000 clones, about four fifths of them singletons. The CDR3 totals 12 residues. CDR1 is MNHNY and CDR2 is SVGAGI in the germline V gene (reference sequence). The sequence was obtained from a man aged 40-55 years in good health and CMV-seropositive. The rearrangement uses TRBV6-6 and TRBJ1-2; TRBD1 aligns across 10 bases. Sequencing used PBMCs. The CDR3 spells CASSFRDRGISF. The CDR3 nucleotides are TGTGCCAGCAGCTTCCGGGACAGGGGAATCAGCTTC.